This T cell receptor (beta chain) was found in a study of control samples from healthy donors and cancer patients. V lost 3 bases to trimming and J lost 1 base, with 4 bases between them. Germline V lookup: CDR1 SGHAT, CDR2 FQNNGV. The CDR3 runs 12 residues. The data were produced by immunoSEQ multiplex PCR, yet TCRdb's version contains in-frame clones alone and is incomplete. The sample lists just over 150,000 clones, around 95% seen once, with 7.5% to 8.5% in the top ten. The TCR was taken from a woman between 35 and 50 years old in good health. The sequenced material came from blood. The J gene is TRBJ2-7, the V gene TRBV11-2; D uncertain. The CDR3 region has the DNA TGTGCCAGCAGCTTGGGGTCCTACGAGCAGTACTTC. Translating it yields CASSLGSYEQYF.